This T cell receptor beta chain was retrieved from a study of control samples from healthy donors and cancer patients. Produced via immunoSEQ multiplex PCR; TCRdb's table is partial and in-frame only. Of about 130,000 clones listed, over 75% are singletons. This CDR3 has 16 amino acids. Germline V gene data show CDR1 as SGHNT and CDR2 as YYREEE (reference sequence). Trimming cost V 0 bases and J 5 bases, with 14 bases left between them. What was sequenced was blood. The clonotype comes from a man aged 35-49 years in good health. The chain combines TRBV5-4 with TRBJ2-2; tentative D call: TRBD1 (5 bases). In DNA, the CDR3 is TGTGCCAGCAGCTTGGGACAGACCATACAGACCGGGGAGCTGTTTTTT. Translated: CASSLGQTIQTGELFF.